The clone carrying this T cell receptor (beta chain) was counted ten times or more. This record comes from a study of neurological immune-mediated disorders. V shed 5 bases and J shed 5 bases, with 10 bases lying between them. The CDR3 covers 13 residues. CDR1 is MNHEY and CDR2 is SVGAGI in the germline V gene. Each CDR3 protein is one row after TCRdb ran MiXCR on the 5' RACE reads. The table records approximately 40,000 distinct CDR3 sequences, 9% to 12% of them present only once. Sample: PBMCs. This sequence was found in a woman in her thirties with HTLV-1-associated myelopathy (HAM/TSP). The V and J genes are TRBV6-5 and TRBJ2-1; D is unclear. CDR3 amino acids: CASSPWPNNEQFF. Written as DNA, the CDR3 is TGTGCCAGCAGTCCCTGGCCAAACAATGAGCAGTTCTTC.